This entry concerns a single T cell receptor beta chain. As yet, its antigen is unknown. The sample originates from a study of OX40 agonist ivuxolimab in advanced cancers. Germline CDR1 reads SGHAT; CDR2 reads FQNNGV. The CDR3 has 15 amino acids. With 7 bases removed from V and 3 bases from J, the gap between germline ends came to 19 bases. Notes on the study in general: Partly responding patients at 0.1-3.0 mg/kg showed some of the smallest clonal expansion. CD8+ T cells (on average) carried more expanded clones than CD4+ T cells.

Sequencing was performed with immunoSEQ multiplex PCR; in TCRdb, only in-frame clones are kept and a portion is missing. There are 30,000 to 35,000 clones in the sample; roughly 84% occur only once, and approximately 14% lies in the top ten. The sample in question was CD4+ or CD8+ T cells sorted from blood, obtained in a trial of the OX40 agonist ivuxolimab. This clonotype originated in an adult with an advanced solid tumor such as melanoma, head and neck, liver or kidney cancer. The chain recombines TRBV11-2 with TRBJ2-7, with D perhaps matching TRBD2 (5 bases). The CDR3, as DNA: TGTGCCAGCACCCTCGAGGGCTACCCGCGCTACGAGCAGTACTTC. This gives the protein CASTLEGYPRYEQYF.